Here is one T cell receptor beta chain with its context. Its antigen is still unknown. Primers: 60 Vbeta forward and 13 Jbeta reverse. The table came from immunoSEQ multiplex PCR; TCRdb's copy has only in-frame clones and leaves some out. The table records some 110,000 clones, approximately 81% of them present only once. These data come from a study of cytomegalovirus exposure and HLA in healthy donors. Whole-study results and caveats: In vitro data verified three CMV-associated chains as specific for CMV antigens. The authors assumed roughly uniform sequencing depth across donors for presence/absence analyses.

The CDR3 sequence is 13 residues long. The germline CDR1 and CDR2 sequences are GTSNPN and SVGIG (reference sequence). V was clipped by 2 bases and J by 7 bases, with 12 bases between them. This chain links TRBV30 with TRBJ1-5; tentative D call: TRBD1 (6 bases). The origin of this receptor is a man aged 25 to 40 in good health and CMV-seropositive. The sequenced material came from PBMCs. CDR3 in amino acids: CAWSNGGGQPQHF. In DNA, the CDR3 is TGTGCCTGGAGTAATGGGGGCGGCCAGCCCCAGCATTTT.